This entry lists 28 T cell receptor beta chains sequenced from one sample in a study of T cells after yellow fever vaccination. TCRdb reprocessed the 5' RACE reads via MiXCR and lists one record per CDR3 protein. The sample yields 300,000 to 400,000 distinct CDR3 sequences, 4% seen once. The source material was PBMCs, sampled 5 days after the yellow fever booster vaccination. The receptor source for this set is a man between 18 and 35 years old who received the YFV17D yellow fever vaccine.

V gene TRBV19 combines with J gene TRBJ1-2, with a tentative D call TRBD1 (6 bases). CDR3 length: 14 amino acids. V was clipped by 4 bases and J by 6 bases, with 15 bases between them. Germline CDR1 is LNHDA and CDR2 is SQIVND (reference sequence). The CDR3 sequence: CASSTRQERHGYTF. The CDR3 bases are TGTGCCAGTAGTACGCGACAGGAAAGGCATGGCTACACCTTC.

This clonotype was counted between two and nine times. The rearrangement uses TRBV2 and TRBJ2-1, with TRBD2 identical over 16 bases. The CDR3 is made up of 16 amino acids. Per germline, CDR1 SNHLY and CDR2 FYNNEI. Unmatched junction bases numbered 15, after V lost 6 bases and J lost 16 bases. The CDR3 DNA reads TGTGCCAGCAGCCCCCCGACAGGGACTAGCGGGGGGGTAAATTTCTTC. Translated: CASSPPTGTSGGVNFF.

There are a few counts of this clonotype. The J gene is TRBJ2-1, the V gene TRBV20-1, with D unresolved. This CDR3 is 13 amino acids long. Trimming pared 3 bases from V and 2 bases from J, leaving 8 bases between. In germline, CDR1 is DFQATT, CDR2 SNEGSKA (reference sequence). The CDR3 DNA sequence: TGCAGTGCTAGGGTCCGGACCTACAATGAGCAGTTCTTC. It encodes CSARVRTYNEQFF.

This clonotype was recorded a few times. The genes are TRBV10-3 and TRBJ2-7; no firm D call. The CDR3 contains 13 residues. The germline gives CDR1 ENHRY, CDR2 SYGVKD. V lost 0 bases and J 5 bases, leaving 8 bases between the germline ends. The DNA of the CDR3 is TGTGCCATCAGTGAGTCGTTTTTCCACGAGCAGTACTTC. It yields the protein CAISESFFHEQYF.

The chain employs TRBV6-5 and TRBJ2-5, with D tentatively TRBD1 (6 bases). Germline V lookup: CDR1 MNHEY, CDR2 SVGAGI. V was trimmed by 0 bases and J by 2 bases, leaving 16 bases between them. The CDR3 spans 17 residues. CDR3 loop: CASSYSLGERGQETQYF. The DNA for the CDR3 is TGTGCCAGCAGTTACTCGCTAGGGGAGAGGGGGCAAGAGACCCAGTACTTC.

The J gene is TRBJ1-4, the V gene TRBV4-3, with D tentatively TRBD1 (6 bases). The CDR3 extends over 17 amino acids. The V gene lost 0 bases and the J gene lost 4 bases, with 15 bases spanning the gap. Germline CDR1 is LGHNA and CDR2 is YSLEER. In nucleotides, the CDR3 is TGCGCCAGCAGCCAAGATCTAGTCGGACAGCTTAATGAAAAACTGTTTTTT. Translating gives CASSQDLVGQLNEKLFF.

The V and J genes are TRBV27 and TRBJ1-6; TRBD1 matches 8 bases. The CDR3 runs 15 residues. Germline CDR1 is MNHEY and CDR2 is SMNVEV (reference sequence). With V trimmed by 2 bases and J by 7 bases, 4 bases remained unmatched. The CDR3 DNA reads as TGTGCCAGCAGTTTAGGACAGGGCCTAAATTCACCCCTCCACTTT. Its translation: CASSLGQGLNSPLHF.

This chain uses TRBV15 with TRBJ2-1; D not certain. The CDR3 has 12 amino acids. V lost 2 bases, J lost 5 bases, and 4 bases lay in between. Germline CDR1 and CDR2: LNHNV and YYDKDF (reference sequence). CDR3: CATSRPNNEQFF. The CDR3 DNA sequence: TGTGCCACCAGCAGACCCAACAATGAGCAGTTCTTC.

This clonotype showed up many times. The chain carries TRBV12-3 or TRBV12-4 and TRBJ2-2, with D tentatively TRBD1 (6 bases). Trimming stripped 5 bases from V and 8 bases from J, with 24 bases between. The CDR3 has 17 residues. Here the CDR3 DNA reads TGTGCCAGCAGTCCACCCCGTCCCCACCGAGGGACAGGGGAGCTGTTTTTT. Amino acids: CASSPPRPHRGTGELFF.

In this sample, this clonotype turned up many times. The chain has TRBV27 and TRBJ2-5; unclear D gene. The CDR3 loop spans 13 amino acids. Germline CDR1 is MNHEY and CDR2 is SMNVEV (reference sequence). V lost 5 bases, J lost 2 bases, and 9 bases lay in between. The CDR3 region has the DNA TGTGCCAGCAGTCCTCGTCCGCAAGAGACCCAGTACTTC. Amino acid sequence: CASSPRPQETQYF.

The chain combines TRBV5-1 with TRBJ2-3; D not resolved. This CDR3 has 16 amino acids. Germline assignment: CDR1 SGHRS and CDR2 YFSETQ. V lost 5 bases and J 1 base, leaving 17 bases between the germline ends. CDR3 sequence: CASSQGRAVGTDTQYF. CDR3 bases: TGCGCCAGCAGTCAAGGTCGGGCGGTTGGCACAGATACGCAGTATTTT.

This clonotype was seen ten or more times. The chain couples TRBV29-1 to TRBJ1-2; D gene ambiguous. The CDR3 is 14 amino acids. CDR1 SQVTM and CDR2 ANQGSEA come from the germline V gene. V was cut by 5 bases and J by 3 bases, with 16 bases left in between. The CDR3 coding sequence is TGCAGCGTTATAGACGGCGCGGGGTACTATGGCTACACCTTC. It specifies CSVIDGAGYYGYTF.

This clonotype has ten or more counts. V and J are TRBV7-9 and TRBJ2-1; the D is unclear. V dropped 1 base and J dropped 7 bases, with 5 bases sitting between them. CDR1 and CDR2 (germline): SEHNR, FQNEAQ (reference sequence). There are 12 residues in the CDR3. This CDR3 is CASSLERNEQFF. For the CDR3, the DNA is TGTGCCAGCAGCTTAGAGCGTAATGAGCAGTTCTTC.

At least ten counts were recorded for this clonotype. The rearrangement joins TRBV5-1 to TRBJ1-3; TRBD1 agrees at 7 bases. Germline-derived CDR1 and CDR2 are SGHRS and YFSETQ. CDR3 size: 16 residues. Unmatched junction bases numbered 3, after V lost 0 bases and J lost 0 bases. CDR3 bases: TGCGCCAGCAGCTTGGCAGGACAGGACTCTGGAAACACCATATATTTT. Residues: CASSLAGQDSGNTIYF.

The V and J genes are TRBV30 and TRBJ2-1; 8 nucleotides align to TRBD2. The CDR3 length is 14 residues. Germline V CDR1 and CDR2: GTSNPN, SVGIG (reference sequence). V shed 0 bases, J shed 6 bases, and the junction held 4 bases outside the gene matches. CDR3 amino acids: CAWSVTSGGNEQFF. The DNA for the CDR3 is TGTGCCTGGAGTGTTACTAGCGGAGGCAATGAGCAGTTCTTC.

This chain links TRBV7-9 with TRBJ2-3, with 11 bases lining up with TRBD2. This CDR3 region has 17 residues. Germline V gene sequence: CDR1 SEHNR, CDR2 FQNEAQ (reference sequence). Trimming cost V 4 bases and J 2 bases; bases outside gene matches: 8. CDR3 protein: CASSSPSSGGSTDTQYF. CDR3 nucleotide sequence: TGTGCCAGCAGCTCACCATCTAGCGGGGGGTCCACAGATACGCAGTATTTT. The whole variable domain, remainder taken from reference TRBV7-9 and TRBJ2-3, is DTGVSQNPRHKITKRGQNVTFRCDPISEHNRLYWYRQTLGQGPEFLTYFQNEAQLEKSRLLSDRFSAERPKGSFSTLEIQRTEQGDSAMYLCASSSPSSGGSTDTQYFGPGTRLTVL.

V and J are TRBV24-1 and TRBJ2-1, with D perhaps matching TRBD2 (7 bases). V lost 3 bases to trimming and J lost 0 bases, with 20 bases between them. CDR3 length equals 19 residues. Germline CDR1 KGHDR, CDR2 SFDVKD. The CDR3 bases are TGTGCCACCAGTGATCTGGTTCGCGGGGGCCCCAGCTCCTACAATGAGCAGTTCTTC. Translating it yields CATSDLVRGGPSSYNEQFF.

This clonotype was counted only a few times. The J gene is TRBJ2-5, the V gene TRBV5-1; 13 bases are shared with TRBD2. The CDR3 runs to 15 residues. CDR1 and CDR2 (germline): SGHRS, YFSETQ. V lost 4 bases and J lost 7; bases outside the gene matches: 7. The CDR3 spells CASSGRTSGGRTQYF. The CDR3 bases are TGCGCCAGCAGCGGGAGGACTAGCGGGGGAAGGACCCAGTACTTC. Complete variable domain (other parts from reference TRBV5-1 and TRBJ2-5): KAGVTQTPRYLIKTRGQQVTLSCSPISGHRSVSWYQQTPGQGLQFLFEYFSETQRNKGNFPGRFSGRQFSNSRSEMNVSTLELGDSALYLCASSGRTSGGRTQYFGPGTRLLVL.

This clonotype was seen ten or more times. V is TRBV5-1 and J is TRBJ2-3, with D perhaps matching TRBD1 or TRBD2 (5 bases each). Germline V lookup: CDR1 SGHRS, CDR2 YFSETQ. There are 14 residues in the CDR3. The V and J ends lost 3 bases and 5 bases respectively, with 13 bases between them. This CDR3 is CASSSPGTRDTQYF. In DNA, the CDR3 is TGCGCCAGCAGCTCCCCCGGGACCAGAGATACGCAGTATTTT. Combining the CDR3 with reference TRBV5-1 and TRBJ2-3 gives the whole variable domain KAGVTQTPRYLIKTRGQQVTLSCSPISGHRSVSWYQQTPGQGLQFLFEYFSETQRNKGNFPGRFSGRQFSNSRSEMNVSTLELGDSALYLCASSSPGTRDTQYFGPGTRLTVL.

V is TRBV5-5 and J is TRBJ2-1, with TRBD2 as a possible D gene (6 bases). Trimming cost V 5 bases and J 0 bases, with 12 bases left between them. Germline CDR1 and CDR2: SGHKS and YYEKEE (reference sequence). The CDR3 spans 15 residues. The CDR3 sequence is CASRQTRGSYNEQFF. The CDR3 DNA is TGTGCCAGCAGGCAGACTAGAGGCTCCTACAATGAGCAGTTCTTC.

The rearrangement joins TRBV7-2 to TRBJ2-5; no clear D gene. There are 13 residues in the CDR3. The germline V gene encodes CDR1 SGHTA and CDR2 FQGNSA. V dropped 5 bases and J dropped 2 bases, with 9 bases sitting between them. In DNA, the CDR3 is TGTGCCAGCAGCCCCCCACGTCAAGAGACCCAGTACTTC. Translated, it gives CASSPPRQETQYF. The variable domain in full, with the rest retrieved from reference TRBV7-2 and TRBJ2-5, is GAGVSQSPSNKVTEKGKDVELRCDPISGHTALYWYRQSLGQGLEFLIYFQGNSAPDKSGLPSDRFSAERTGGSVSTLTIQRTQQEDSAVYLCASSPPRQETQYFGPGTRLLVL.

There are a few counts of this clonotype. This may arise from a read error, as a much more abundant clone is one base away. The CDR3 spells CASSPDNNYGYTF. The CDR3 DNA follows: TGTGCCAGCAGCCCGGACAACAACTATGGCTACACCTTC. The chain is built from TRBV7-2 and TRBJ1-2; a weak D match, TRBD1 (5 bases). Between the trimmed V and J ends, which lost 5 bases and 2 bases, there was a span of 9 bases. This CDR3 region has 13 residues. CDR1 is SGHTA and CDR2 is FQGNSA in the germline V gene.

In this sample, this clonotype turned up a few times. This rearrangement joins TRBV4-3 to TRBJ1-1; a weak D match, TRBD1 (6 bases). V was trimmed by 5 bases and J by 8 bases, leaving 12 bases between them. Germline V CDR1 and CDR2: LGHNA, YSLEER. This CDR3 is built from 12 residues. As DNA, the CDR3 is TGCGCCAGCAGCTCCCGAGACAGGGAAGCTTTCTTT. This encodes CASSSRDREAFF.

This clonotype has a handful of counts. The chain is built from TRBV18 and TRBJ2-7; the match to TRBD1 covers 8 bases. Germline V gene sequence: CDR1 KGHSH, CDR2 LQKENI. The CDR3 is 15 residues long. V lost 2 bases, J lost 0 bases, and 3 bases stayed unmatched. CDR3 protein: CASSPVRGPSYEQYF. The CDR3, as DNA: TGTGCCAGCTCACCAGTCAGGGGGCCCTCCTACGAGCAGTACTTC.

The chain links TRBV7-2 to TRBJ2-7, with D perhaps given as TRBD1 or TRBD2 (5 bases each). Germline CDR1 reads SGHTA; CDR2 reads FQGNSA. Trimming took 1 base from V and 4 from J, leaving 8 bases between them. The CDR3 is 13 amino acids. In DNA, the CDR3 is TGTGCCAGCAGCTTAGGGGGGATATACGAGCAGTACTTC. It specifies CASSLGGIYEQYF.

The chain employs TRBV7-9 and TRBJ1-4; D possibly corresponds to TRBD1 (5 bases). Germline lookup yields CDR1 SEHNR and CDR2 FQNEAQ (reference sequence). The CDR3 is 14 residues long. V lost 6 bases, J lost 7 bases, and 15 bases lay in between. DNA of the CDR3: TGTGCCAGCAGGGACGCCCTAAGGGGTGAAAAACTGTTTTTT. Translating it yields CASRDALRGEKLFF.

CDR3 in amino acids: CSARARDSYEQYF. CDR3 DNA sequence: TGCAGTGCTAGGGCCCGAGACTCCTACGAGCAGTACTTC. This chain uses TRBV20-1 with TRBJ2-7; D call uncertain. V shed 3 bases and J shed 0 bases, with 9 bases lying between them. Looked up from germline, CDR1 is DFQATT and CDR2 is SNEGSKA (reference sequence). This CDR3 is 13 amino acids long.

V gene TRBV12-3 or TRBV12-4 combines with J gene TRBJ1-1, with no clear D. Trimming removed 3 bases from V and 8 bases from J, with 7 bases in between. The CDR3 totals 11 residues. This chain's CDR3 is CASSLPEEAFF. Here the CDR3 DNA reads TGTGCCAGCAGTTTGCCGGAAGAAGCTTTCTTT.